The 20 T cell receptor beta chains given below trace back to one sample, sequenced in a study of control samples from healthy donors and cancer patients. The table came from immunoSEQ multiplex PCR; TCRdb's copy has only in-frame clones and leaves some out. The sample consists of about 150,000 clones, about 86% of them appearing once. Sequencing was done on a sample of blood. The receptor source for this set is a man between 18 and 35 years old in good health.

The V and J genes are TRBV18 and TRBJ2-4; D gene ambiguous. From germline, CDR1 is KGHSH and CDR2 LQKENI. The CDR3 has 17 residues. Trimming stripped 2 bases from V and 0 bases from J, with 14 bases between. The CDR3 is CASSPGGHPLAKNIQYF. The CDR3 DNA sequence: TGTGCCAGCTCACCAGGTGGGCACCCTCTAGCCAAAAACATTCAGTACTTC.

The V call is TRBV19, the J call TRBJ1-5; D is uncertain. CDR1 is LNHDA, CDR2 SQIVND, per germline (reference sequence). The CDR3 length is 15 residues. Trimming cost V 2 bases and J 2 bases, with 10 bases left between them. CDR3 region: CASSIQDGGNQPQHF. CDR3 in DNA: TGTGCCAGTAGTATACAGGATGGAGGCAATCAGCCCCAGCATTTT.

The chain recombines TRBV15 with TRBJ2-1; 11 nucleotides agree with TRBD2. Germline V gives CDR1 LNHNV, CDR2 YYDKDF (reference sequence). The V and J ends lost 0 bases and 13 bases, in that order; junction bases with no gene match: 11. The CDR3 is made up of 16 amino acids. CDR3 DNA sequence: TGTGCCACCAGCAGAGATGGGAGGGGTAGCGGGAGGGTACAGTTCTTC. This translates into CATSRDGRGSGRVQFF. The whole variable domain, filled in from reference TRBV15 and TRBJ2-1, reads DAMVIQNPRYQVTQFGKPVTLSCSQTLNHNVMYWYQQKSSQAPKLLFHYYDKDFNNEADTPDNFQSRRPNTSFCFLDIRSPGLGDTAMYLCATSRDGRGSGRVQFFGPGTRLTVL.

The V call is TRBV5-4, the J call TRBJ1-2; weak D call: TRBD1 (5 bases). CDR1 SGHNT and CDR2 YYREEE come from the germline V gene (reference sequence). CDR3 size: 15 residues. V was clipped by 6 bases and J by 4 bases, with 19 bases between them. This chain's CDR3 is CASILGPSRSYGYTF. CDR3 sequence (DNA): TGTGCCAGCATTCTGGGACCGTCACGATCCTATGGCTACACCTTC.

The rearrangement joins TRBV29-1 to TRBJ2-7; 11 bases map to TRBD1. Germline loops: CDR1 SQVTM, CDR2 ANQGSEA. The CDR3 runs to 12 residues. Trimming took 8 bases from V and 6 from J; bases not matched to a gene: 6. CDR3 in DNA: TGCAGCACAAGGACAGGGGGCGCCGAGCAGTACTTC. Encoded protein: CSTRTGGAEQYF.

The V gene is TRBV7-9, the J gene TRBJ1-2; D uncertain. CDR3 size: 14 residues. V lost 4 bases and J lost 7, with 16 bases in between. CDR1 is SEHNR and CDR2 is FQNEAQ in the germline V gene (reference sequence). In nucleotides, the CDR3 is TGTGCCAGCAGCTCAAGCGGGGAGCGACGTGGCTACACCTTC. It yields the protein CASSSSGERRGYTF.

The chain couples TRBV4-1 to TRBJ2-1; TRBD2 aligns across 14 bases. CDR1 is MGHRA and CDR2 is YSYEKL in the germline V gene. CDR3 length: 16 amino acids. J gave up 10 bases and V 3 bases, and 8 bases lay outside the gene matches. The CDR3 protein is CASSHPGRLAGGEQFF. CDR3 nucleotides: TGCGCCAGCAGCCACCCCGGTCGACTAGCGGGGGGGGAGCAGTTCTTC.

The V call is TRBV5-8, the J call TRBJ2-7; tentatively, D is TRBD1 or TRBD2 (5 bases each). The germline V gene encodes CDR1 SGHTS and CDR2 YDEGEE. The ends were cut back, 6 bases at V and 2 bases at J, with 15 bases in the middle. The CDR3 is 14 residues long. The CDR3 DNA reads TGTGCCAGCACGCTGGGGGAAGGAACCTACGAGCAGTACTTC. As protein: CASTLGEGTYEQYF.

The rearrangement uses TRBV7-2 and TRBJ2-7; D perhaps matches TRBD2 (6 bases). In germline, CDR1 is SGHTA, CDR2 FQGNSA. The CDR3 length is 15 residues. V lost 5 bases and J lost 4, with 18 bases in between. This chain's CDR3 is CASSSGGGRFYEQYF. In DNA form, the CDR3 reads TGTGCCAGCAGCAGTGGAGGAGGGCGGTTTTACGAGCAGTACTTC.

The CDR3 sequence is CASSSRWEYGYTF. CDR3 DNA: TGTGCCAGCAGCTCCAGGTGGGAATATGGCTACACCTTC. The chain combines TRBV7-2 with TRBJ1-2; D gene uncertain. From germline, CDR1 is SGHTA and CDR2 FQGNSA. The CDR3 extends over 13 amino acids. With 4 bases removed from V and 5 bases from J, the gap between germline ends came to 11 bases.

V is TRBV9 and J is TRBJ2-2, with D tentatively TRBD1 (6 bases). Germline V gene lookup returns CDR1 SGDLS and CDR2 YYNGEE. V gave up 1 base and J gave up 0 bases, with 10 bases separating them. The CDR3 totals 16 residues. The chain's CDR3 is CASSVSWGPNTGELFF. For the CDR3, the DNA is TGTGCCAGCAGCGTAAGTTGGGGGCCGAACACCGGGGAGCTGTTTTTT.

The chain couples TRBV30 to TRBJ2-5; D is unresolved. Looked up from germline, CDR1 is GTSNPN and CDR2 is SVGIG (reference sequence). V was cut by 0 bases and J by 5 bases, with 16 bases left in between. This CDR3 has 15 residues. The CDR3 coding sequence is TGTGCCTGGAGTGTAGGGCTCTTGATGGGGGAGACCCAGTACTTC. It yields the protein CAWSVGLLMGETQYF.

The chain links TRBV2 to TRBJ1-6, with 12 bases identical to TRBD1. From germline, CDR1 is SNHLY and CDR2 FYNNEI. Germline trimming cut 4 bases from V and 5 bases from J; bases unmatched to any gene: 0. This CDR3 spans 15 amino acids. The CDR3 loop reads CASSGDRGHNSPLHF. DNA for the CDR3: TGTGCCAGCAGTGGGGACAGGGGGCATAATTCACCCCTCCACTTT.

The CDR3 nucleotides read TGTGCCAGCAGTTACCGGACCAAGGCTAGCACAGATACGCAGTATTTT. Translated, it gives CASSYRTKASTDTQYF. The V and J genes are TRBV6-2 or TRBV6-3 and TRBJ2-3; D unresolved. The V and J ends lost 2 bases and 0 bases respectively, with 12 bases between them. CDR1 and CDR2 from the germline V gene are MNHEY and SVGEGT. This CDR3 is 16 amino acids long.

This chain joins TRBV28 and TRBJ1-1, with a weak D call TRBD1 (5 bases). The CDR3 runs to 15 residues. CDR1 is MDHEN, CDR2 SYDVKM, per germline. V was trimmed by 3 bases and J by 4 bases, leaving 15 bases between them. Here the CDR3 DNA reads TGTGCCAGCAGTTTTGCCAGGGAAGTGGGCACTGAAGCTTTCTTT. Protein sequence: CASSFAREVGTEAFF. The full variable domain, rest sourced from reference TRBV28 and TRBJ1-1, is DVKVTQSSRYLVKRTGEKVFLECVQDMDHENMFWYRQDPGLGLRLIYFSYDVKMKEKGDIPEGYSVSREKKERFSLILESASTNQTSMYLCASSFAREVGTEAFFGQGTRLTVV.

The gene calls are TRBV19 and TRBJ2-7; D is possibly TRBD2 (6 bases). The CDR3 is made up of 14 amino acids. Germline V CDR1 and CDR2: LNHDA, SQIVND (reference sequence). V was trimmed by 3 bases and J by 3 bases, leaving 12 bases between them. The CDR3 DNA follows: TGTGCCAGTAGTATCCGGGACTCTCTCTACGAGCAGTACTTC. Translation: CASSIRDSLYEQYF.

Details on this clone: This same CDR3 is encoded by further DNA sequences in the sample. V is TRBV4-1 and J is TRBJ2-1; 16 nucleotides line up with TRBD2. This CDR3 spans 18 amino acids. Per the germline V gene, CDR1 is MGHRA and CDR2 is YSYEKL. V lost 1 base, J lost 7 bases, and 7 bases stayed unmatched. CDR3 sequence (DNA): TGCGCCAGCAGCCAAGTAGATATGGGACTAGCGGGGGGGAATGAGCAGTTCTTC. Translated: CASSQVDMGLAGGNEQFF.

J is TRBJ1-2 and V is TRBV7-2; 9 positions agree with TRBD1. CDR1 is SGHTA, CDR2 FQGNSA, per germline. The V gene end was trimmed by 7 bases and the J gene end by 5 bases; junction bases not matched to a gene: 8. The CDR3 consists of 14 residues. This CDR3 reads CASTPDRGQYGYTF. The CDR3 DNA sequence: TGTGCCAGCACGCCGGACAGGGGACAATATGGCTACACCTTC.

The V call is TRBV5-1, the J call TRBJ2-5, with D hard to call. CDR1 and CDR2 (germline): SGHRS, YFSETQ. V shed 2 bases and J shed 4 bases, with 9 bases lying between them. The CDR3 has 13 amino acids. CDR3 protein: CASSFLGGETQYF. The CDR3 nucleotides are TGCGCCAGCAGCTTTTTGGGCGGAGAGACCCAGTACTTC.

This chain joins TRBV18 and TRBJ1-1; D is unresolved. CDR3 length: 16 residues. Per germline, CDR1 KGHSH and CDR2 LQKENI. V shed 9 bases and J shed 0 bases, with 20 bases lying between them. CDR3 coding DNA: TGTGCCAGTACACCCATTTCCCTTACGGTGAACACTGAAGCTTTCTTT. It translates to CASTPISLTVNTEAFF.